These T cell receptor beta chains were read from a single sample in a study of T cell responses to AZD1222 COVID-19 vaccine. Profiled with immunoSEQ multiplex PCR; TCRdb holds only in-frame clones, not every one. Of under 100,000 clones in the sample, 85% to 95% were seen once. The input for sequencing was peripheral blood, taken on day 0 of AZD1222 vaccination. These receptor sequences come from an adult in good health. The conserved cysteine and the conserved F or W are not part of the CDR3 here. The order of the fields is V gene, CDR3 length, clone size, J gene, CDR3 protein. Expanded clones are given a class, and other clones once, few, many or no size at all.

>TRBV7-3|12|.|TRBJ1-6
ASSQTGSGIPLH
>TRBV24-1|12|.|TRBJ1-5
ATSAGISNQPQH
>TRBV6-6|14|.|TRBJ1-1
ASNTPGQGAITEAF
>TRBV5-1|12|.|TRBJ1-1
ASSTQGQNTEAF
>TRBV28|13|.|TRBJ1-4
ASSSVQPVNEKLF
>TRBV6-6|12|.|TRBJ1-1
ASSYAGGDTEAF
>TRBV5-8|14|.|TRBJ2-1
ASSMFRDRAYNEQF
>TRBV7-9|13|.|TRBJ1-4
ASSSLTGGTEKLF
>TRBV30|12|.|TRBJ2-1
ACRLAGGHNEQF
>TRBV4-3|13|.|TRBJ1-5
ASSHDGADNQPQH
>TRBV28|11|.|TRBJ2-7
ASSLTGTYEQY
>TRBV5-1|17|.|TRBJ2-1
ASSSPGHMGTLSYNEQF
>TRBV15|13|once|TRBJ1-2
ATKVGGEPVYGYT
>TRBV29-1|17|.|TRBJ1-6
SGGFRRGEAPDYNSPLH
>TRBV9|14|.|TRBJ1-2
ASSASVTGRNYGYT
>TRBV24-1|13|.|TRBJ1-5
ATSNAGRFNQPQH
>TRBV10-3|10|.|TRBJ2-7
AISESGDEQY
>TRBV7-8|14|once|TRBJ2-2
ASSDPGASNTGELF
>TRBV29-1|12|.|TRBJ2-7
SATGGLSSYEQY
>TRBV4-1|13|.|TRBJ1-2
ASSHVGTGNYGYT